What follows are 8 T cell receptor beta chains derived from one specimen sequenced in a study of blood T cell repertoires in COVID-19. Clones were sequenced by immunoSEQ multiplex PCR, and TCRdb holds only the in-frame ones, with some missing. Among about 390,000 clones, roughly 86% were seen once, and the ten largest hold about 2.3%. Sequences were obtained from peripheral blood. The receptors shown here come from a woman aged 55-69 years with COVID-19, enrolled during active disease.

V usage is TRBV5-1 and J usage is TRBJ2-6; 12 bases align to TRBD1. Germline V CDR1 and CDR2: SGHRS, YFSETQ. CDR3 length: 17 residues. With V trimmed by 4 bases and J by 2 bases, 4 bases remained unmatched. CDR3 nucleotide sequence: TGCGCCAGCAGCACGGGGACAGGGGGCCCTGGGGCCAACGTCCTGACTTTC. This translates into CASSTGTGGPGANVLTF.

The chain is built from TRBV5-4 and TRBJ2-7, with 12 bases lining up with TRBD1. Germline loops: CDR1 SGHNT, CDR2 YYREEE (reference sequence). This CDR3 is 15 amino acids long. The trim removed 4 bases at V and 3 bases at J, leaving 5 bases unmatched. CDR3 sequence (DNA): TGTGCCAGCAGCCTCGGGACAGGGGGCCTCTACGAGCAGTACTTC. Protein: CASSLGTGGLYEQYF.

CDR3 loop: CASSYNPRTEAFF. CDR3 DNA: TGTGCCAGCAGTTACAACCCCAGGACTGAAGCTTTCTTT. V usage is TRBV6-5 and J usage is TRBJ1-1; D gene uncertain. There are 13 residues in the CDR3. Germline assignment: CDR1 MNHEY and CDR2 SVGAGI. Trimming took off 2 bases at V and 5 bases at J, with 9 bases between the two ends.

The chain links TRBV6-5 to TRBJ1-6; D ambiguous. The germline V gene has CDR1 MNHEY and CDR2 SVGAGI. Trimming stripped 5 bases from V and 4 bases from J, with 9 bases between. The CDR3 has 14 residues. The CDR3 here is CASSNRDYNSPLHF. Written as DNA, the CDR3 is TGTGCCAGCAGTAACAGAGATTATAATTCACCCCTCCACTTT.

The V call is TRBV11-2, the J call TRBJ2-7; TRBD2 agrees at 8 bases. Germline CDR1 reads SGHAT; CDR2 reads FQNNGV. Trimming cost V 5 bases and J 1 base; bases outside gene matches: 7. CDR3 size: 15 residues. The CDR3 DNA is TGTGCCAGCAGCCCCTCCGGCGGGGGGTCCTACGAGCAGTACTTC. Translating it yields CASSPSGGGSYEQYF.

The chain joins TRBV19 to TRBJ2-7, with 9 bases fitting TRBD1. CDR1 and CDR2 from the germline V gene are LNHDA and SQIVND (reference sequence). CDR3 size: 14 residues. Unmatched junction bases numbered 9, after V lost 6 bases and J lost 6 bases. The CDR3, as DNA: TGTGCCAGTAGCATATGGGACAGGGCCAGCGAGCAGTACTTC. Translating gives CASSIWDRASEQYF.

The rearrangement uses TRBV6-5 and TRBJ1-1; D unresolved. From germline, CDR1 is MNHEY and CDR2 SVGAGI. V lost 7 bases to trimming and J lost 1 base, with 13 bases between them. The CDR3 has 14 residues. This CDR3 reads CASTGITQNTEAFF. The CDR3 DNA follows: TGTGCCAGCACCGGGATTACCCAGAACACTGAAGCTTTCTTT.

This rearrangement joins TRBV9 to TRBJ2-2; D may be TRBD1 (7 bases). The germline gives CDR1 SGDLS, CDR2 YYNGEE. The germline V and J ends were trimmed by 3 bases and 0 bases, with 12 bases remaining between them. CDR3 size: 16 residues. The CDR3 DNA is TGTGCCAGCAGCGGTCAGGGGGGAACGAACACCGGGGAGCTGTTTTTT. Protein: CASSGQGGTNTGELFF.